The source of this T cell receptor (beta chain) is a study of T cell responses to AZD1222 COVID-19 vaccine. The V end lost 5 bases, the J end lost 2 bases, and 12 bases lay between the germline ends. The CDR3 extends over 15 amino acids. CDR1 is SGHTA, CDR2 FQGNSA, per germline. The data were produced by immunoSEQ multiplex PCR, yet TCRdb's version contains in-frame clones alone and is incomplete. The sample yields 120,000 or so clones, over 75% seen once. The study, taken as a whole, reports: Without day 14 samples, only post-peak T cell repertoires were studied. AZD1222 recipients seropositive at baseline numbered only six or seven.

As to this clone: Its target is unknown.

The J gene is TRBJ2-2, the V gene TRBV7-2; either TRBD1 or TRBD2 may supply D (6 bases each). Sequencing used peripheral blood, obtained on day 0 of AZD1222 vaccination. This clonotype was sampled from an adult in good health. The CDR3 reads CASSHREANTGELFF. The CDR3 DNA reads TGTGCCAGCAGCCACAGGGAGGCAAACACCGGGGAGCTGTTTTTT.